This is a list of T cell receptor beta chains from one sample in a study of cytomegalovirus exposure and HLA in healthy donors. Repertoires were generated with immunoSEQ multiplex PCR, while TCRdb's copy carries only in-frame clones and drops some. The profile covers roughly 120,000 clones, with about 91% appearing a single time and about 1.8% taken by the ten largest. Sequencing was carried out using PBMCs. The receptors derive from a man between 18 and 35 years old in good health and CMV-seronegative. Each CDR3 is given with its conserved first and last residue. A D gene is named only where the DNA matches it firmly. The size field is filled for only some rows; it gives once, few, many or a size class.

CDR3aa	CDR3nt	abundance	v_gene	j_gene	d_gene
CASSPSGITDTQYF	TGTGCCAGCTCACCTAGCGGGATAACAGATACGCAGTATTTT	NA	TRBV18	TRBJ2-3	TRBD2
CAISDPPPESREQYF	TGTGCCATCAGTGACCCCCCTCCGGAGTCTCGCGAGCAGTACTTC	NA	TRBV10-3	TRBJ2-7	NA
CATTDREVLGELFF	TGTGCCACCACGGACAGGGAAGTTTTAGGGGAGCTGTTTTTT	once	TRBV2	TRBJ2-2	TRBD1
CATSRQKGLPGANVLTF	TGTGCCACCAGCAGACAAAAGGGGCTACCTGGGGCCAACGTCCTGACTTTC	NA	TRBV15	TRBJ2-6	NA
CASTDRDYGYTF	TGTGCCAGCACCGACAGGGACTATGGCTACACCTTC	NA	TRBV2	TRBJ1-2	TRBD1
CATTGLGVNNEQFF	TGTGCCACCACTGGACTAGGAGTTAACAATGAGCAGTTCTTC	NA	TRBV2	TRBJ2-1	TRBD2
CASSEEANYNSPLHF	TGTGCCAGCAGTGAGGAGGCAAACTATAATTCACCCCTCCACTTT	few	TRBV6-4	TRBJ1-6	NA
CASSEYPGQGTGELFF	TGTGCCAGCAGTGAATATCCGGGACAGGGAACCGGGGAGCTGTTTTTT	NA	TRBV25-1	TRBJ2-2	TRBD1
CASSLTTLDYGYTF	TGCGCCAGCAGCTTGACGACACTGGACTATGGCTACACCTTC	NA	TRBV5-1	TRBJ1-2	NA
CASSLGDYGYTF	TGTGCCAGCAGTTTGGGCGACTATGGCTACACCTTC	NA	TRBV28	TRBJ1-2	NA
CASSLQTTSRGEKLFF	TGTGCCAGCAGCCTGCAGACCACATCGAGAGGGGAAAAACTGTTTTTT	NA	TRBV7-9	TRBJ1-4	NA
CASSTGQRTTDTQYF	TGCGCCAGCAGCACGGGACAGAGAACCACAGATACGCAGTATTTT	once	TRBV5-1	TRBJ2-3	TRBD1
CASSSNQKETQYF	TGTGCCAGCTCAAGCAACCAAAAAGAGACCCAGTACTTC	NA	TRBV18	TRBJ2-5	NA
CASRLAGVSYEQYF	TGTGCCAGCAGACTAGCGGGGGTATCCTACGAGCAGTACTTC	NA	TRBV2	TRBJ2-7	TRBD2
CASSPNGRNSGEKLFF	TGTGCCAGCTCACCAAATGGCAGGAACTCAGGTGAAAAACTGTTTTTT	NA	TRBV18	TRBJ1-4	NA
CASSFVQGSQPQHF	TGTGCCAGCAGTTTTGTTCAGGGTAGTCAGCCCCAGCATTTT	NA	TRBV27	TRBJ1-5	NA
CASSDVVNYGYTF	TGTGCCAGCAGTGATGTAGTCAACTATGGCTACACCTTC	NA	TRBV6-1	TRBJ1-2	NA
CASRSVPIAEAFF	TGTGCCAGCAGAAGCGTCCCGATCGCTGAAGCTTTCTTT	NA	TRBV28	TRBJ1-1	NA
CASSDLKSSYNEQFF	TGTGCCAGCAGTGATTTGAAGAGCTCCTACAATGAGCAGTTCTTC	NA	TRBV25-1	TRBJ2-1	NA
CASSLGQSTDTQYF	TGCGCCAGCAGCTTGGGACAGAGCACAGATACGCAGTATTTT	once	TRBV5-1	TRBJ2-3	NA
CASNVVKDRQGAEKLFF	TGTGCCAGCAATGTGGTGAAGGATCGGCAGGGGGCCGAAAAACTGTTTTTT	NA	TRBV2	TRBJ1-4	TRBD1
CASSYEGGTNEKLFF	TGTGCCAGCAGTTACGAAGGGGGCACTAATGAAAAACTGTTTTTT	NA	TRBV6-5	TRBJ1-4	TRBD1
CASSDPGQGYNEQFF	TGTGCCAGCAGTGACCCGGGACAGGGTTACAATGAGCAGTTCTTC	NA	TRBV25-1	TRBJ2-1	TRBD1
CASSQSQTGREQYF	TGTGCCAGTAGCCAGAGCCAGACAGGGCGCGAGCAGTACTTC	NA	TRBV19	TRBJ2-7	TRBD1
CASSQGTSGLGDTQYF	TGTGCCAGCAGCCAAGGAACCTCAGGGCTTGGAGATACGCAGTATTTT	NA	TRBV5-6	TRBJ2-3	NA
CASSGRGLGTDTQYF	TGTGCCAGCAGCGGGCGGGGGTTGGGAACAGATACGCAGTATTTT	NA	TRBV11-2	TRBJ2-3	TRBD2
CASSPPGLAGGRGFF	TGTGCCAGCAGTCCCCCGGGACTAGCGGGGGGGCGGGGGTTCTTC	NA	TRBV27	TRBJ2-1	TRBD2
CASSESSPGRGYTF	TGCGCCAGCAGTGAGTCGTCCCCAGGGCGAGGCTACACCTTC	NA	TRBV10-2	TRBJ1-2	NA
CASSELWTGFSYEQYF	TGTGCCAGCAGTGAATTATGGACAGGTTTTTCCTACGAGCAGTACTTC	NA	TRBV2	TRBJ2-7	TRBD1
CASSYGTGGNQPQHF	TGTGCCAGCAGTTACGGGACAGGGGGTAACCAGCCCCAGCATTTT	NA	TRBV6-5	TRBJ1-5	TRBD1
CASSYSQGAMNTEAFF	TGTGCCAGCAGTTACTCCCAGGGGGCCATGAACACTGAAGCTTTCTTT	NA	TRBV6-6	TRBJ1-1	TRBD1
CASSLRAFTGRATDTQYF	TGTGCCAGCAGCTTAAGGGCCTTTACTGGGAGGGCGACAGATACGCAGTATTTT	NA	TRBV7-8	TRBJ2-3	TRBD2
CASSYSGTANTEAFF	TGTGCCAGCAGTTACTCCGGGACAGCGAACACTGAAGCTTTCTTT	NA	TRBV6-5	TRBJ1-1	TRBD1
CASSFGGAGNTEAFF	TGTGCCAGCAGCTTTGGGGGCGCAGGAAACACTGAAGCTTTCTTT	NA	TRBV7-9	TRBJ1-1	NA
CASRTGWDNEQFF	TGTGCCAGTAGAACAGGGTGGGACAATGAGCAGTTCTTC	NA	TRBV19	TRBJ2-1	NA
CASSPTQGLNTEAFF	TGTGCCAGCAGCCCTACACAGGGACTGAACACTGAAGCTTTCTTT	NA	TRBV7-2	TRBJ1-1	NA
CASSGEGGTGRYEQYF	TGTGCCAGCAGTGGGGAGGGAGGGACAGGAAGGTACGAGCAGTACTTC	NA	TRBV6-1	TRBJ2-7	NA
CASSLTSGVYNEQFF	TGTGCCAGCAGCTTAACTAGCGGGGTCTACAATGAGCAGTTCTTC	once	TRBV6-1	TRBJ2-1	TRBD2
CASSQDLPSGRDDEQFF	TGTGCCAGCAGCCAAGATCTGCCAAGCGGGAGGGACGATGAGCAGTTCTTC	NA	TRBV14	TRBJ2-1	TRBD2
CACRAGGLGDEQFF	TGCGCCTGCCGAGCGGGGGGCCTTGGGGATGAGCAGTTCTTC	once	TRBV10-1	TRBJ2-1	TRBD2
CASWGRGPYNEQFF	TGTGCCAGCTGGGGCAGGGGGCCCTACAATGAGCAGTTCTTC	NA	TRBV27	TRBJ2-1	TRBD1
CASTRDSYNEQFF	TGTGCCAGCACTCGGGACAGCTACAATGAGCAGTTCTTC	NA	TRBV9	TRBJ2-1	TRBD1
CASSSRDRDTGELFF	TGTGCCAGCAGCTCCCGGGACAGGGACACCGGGGAGCTGTTTTTT	NA	TRBV9	TRBJ2-2	TRBD1
CASSDRRDSGNTIYF	TGTGCCAGCAGCGACCGACGGGACTCTGGAAACACCATATATTTT	NA	TRBV9	TRBJ1-3	NA
CASTRSMNTEAFF	TGTGCCAGCACACGGTCCATGAACACTGAAGCTTTCTTT	NA	TRBV6-6	TRBJ1-1	NA
CASGLIEQYF	TGTGCCAGTGGCCTGATCGAGCAGTACTTC	few	TRBV27	TRBJ2-7	NA
CSARVSLHF	TGCAGTGCGAGGGTATCCCTCCACTTT	NA	TRBV20-1	TRBJ1-6	NA
CASSRVYEAGRGNQPQHF	TGTGCCAGCAGTCGAGTATACGAGGCCGGACGGGGTAATCAGCCCCAGCATTTT	NA	TRBV2	TRBJ1-5	NA
CATSRGLAVYNEQFF	TGTGCCACCTCCCGTGGACTAGCGGTATACAATGAGCAGTTCTTC	NA	TRBV15	TRBJ2-1	TRBD2